This T cell receptor (beta chain) is drawn from a study of T-cell reconstitution after alpha-beta-depleted transplantation in children. This clonotype was found a few times. It was with unique molecular identifiers that the TCRbeta library was prepared. TCRdb reanalysed the PCR reads using MiXCR and keeps one entry per CDR3 protein. This sample has around 250,000 distinct CDR3 sequences, with more than 8% found just once. Germline-derived CDR1 and CDR2 are MNHEY and SVGAGI. V was clipped by 4 bases and J by 4 bases, with 14 bases between them. The CDR3 spans 15 residues. The V gene is TRBV6-5, the J gene TRBJ1-5; possibly TRBD1 for D (5 bases). The sample in question was PBMCs from the stem cell graft donor, obtained from the stem cell graft. The clonotype comes from a human donor who donated a stem cell graft to a child with SCID. The CDR3 protein is CASSLSGQSNQPQHF. The DNA of the CDR3 is TGTGCCAGCAGTTTATCGGGGCAGTCAAATCAGCCCCAGCATTTT.